A selection of T cell receptor beta chains follows, all from one sample in a study of OX40 agonist ivuxolimab in advanced cancers. Using immunoSEQ multiplex PCR, the repertoire was profiled, and TCRdb retains in-frame clones only, with some absent. The sample consists of tens of thousands of clones, roughly nine tenths of them appearing once. The sequencing used CD4+ or CD8+ T cells sorted from blood, collected in a trial of the OX40 agonist ivuxolimab. The receptors here all came from an adult with an advanced solid tumor such as melanoma, head and neck, liver or kidney cancer. CDR3s include the opening cysteine and the closing phenylalanine or tryptophan. Expanded clones are given a class, and other clones once, few, many or no size at all.

V	size	CDR3
TRBV7-3	once	CASSPTGINTEAFF
TRBV4-2	NA	CASSHPPDSGANVLTF
TRBV27	NA	CARSSSASGLWVNQPQHF
TRBV9	NA	CASSDGLAGGYDTQYF
TRBV28	NA	CASKGRVGTTEAFF
TRBV5-6	NA	CASSLRFGELFF
TRBV28	NA	CASSRVTGELFF
TRBV4-1	once	CASSQSGGTIGNTIYF
TRBV5-1	NA	CASSLTTSGADTQYF
TRBV4-2	NA	CASSQGLGGGSPNEQYF
TRBV5-1	NA	CASSLDYYNEQFF
TRBV20-1	NA	CSASQKETQYF
TRBV10-2	NA	CASSESGGDTEAFF
TRBV28	NA	CATLARGVGLNQPQHF
TRBV5-6	NA	CASSLALRSAQPEQFF
TRBV11-2	NA	CASSNSGGRRAFF
TRBV27	NA	CASSRKAGAARETQYF
TRBV5-1	NA	CASKAGETNEQFF
TRBV23-1	NA	CALGRGWNEEPQHF
TRBV7-2	NA	CASSLRRGQYNEQFF
TRBV6-4	NA	CASTEGSRGIPEAFF
TRBV2	NA	CASRTGTSGSSYNEQFF
TRBV29-1	NA	CSVGTGEQTQYF
TRBV5-1	NA	CASSGGQGPNYGYTF
TRBV18	NA	CASSPDSSSGNTIYF
TRBV7-2	once	CASSSGTSGRVDEQFF
TRBV29-1	NA	CSVTNYLTNEQFF
TRBV19	once	CATNDRDNQPQHF
TRBV30	few	CAWSTGLGNEPQHF
TRBV7-2	once	CASSLVQGPGELFF
TRBV25-1	NA	CASSPSGPGELFF
TRBV18	NA	CASSREGGYNEQYF
TRBV19	NA	CASRDTANTDTQYF
TRBV9	NA	CASSVGQGGNQPQHF
TRBV18	NA	CASSRTSGNIRDEQFF